Below, 8 T cell receptor beta chains from the same sample are listed, as sequenced in a study of cytomegalovirus exposure and HLA in healthy donors. Primers included in the PCR were 60 Vbeta and 13 Jbeta primers. The protocol was immunoSEQ multiplex PCR, while the TCRdb copy is restricted to in-frame clones and leaves out a portion. The data hold around 96,000 clones, with approximately 72% observed a single time. The sample consisted of PBMCs. These receptors originate from a man younger than 45 in good health and CMV-seropositive.

The gene calls are TRBV18 and TRBJ2-7, with TRBD2 identical over 8 bases. This CDR3 has 14 amino acids. The germline gives CDR1 KGHSH, CDR2 LQKENI. Trimming removed 2 bases from V and 1 base from J; junction bases left unmatched: 1. This chain's CDR3 is CASSPAGGSYEQYF. The CDR3 DNA reads as TGTGCCAGCTCACCAGCGGGGGGTTCCTACGAGCAGTACTTC.

The chain is built from TRBV4-1 and TRBJ2-1, with TRBD2 matching 11 bases. The V gene's germline CDR1 is MGHRA and CDR2 YSYEKL. The CDR3 has 17 amino acids. The V segment lost 0 bases and the J segment 4 bases; nucleotides outside the gene matches: 5. CDR3 sequence: CASSQDSSGGKYNEQFF. Here the CDR3 DNA reads TGCGCCAGCAGCCAAGACTCTAGCGGGGGGAAATACAATGAGCAGTTCTTC.

This clone was counted once. In DNA form, the CDR3 reads TGTGCCAGCAGCTCAAGGATAACAGGGCTGTCGAACACCGGGGAGCTGTTTTTT. Protein product: CASSSRITGLSNTGELFF. The rearrangement links TRBV7-9 to TRBJ2-2; weak D call: TRBD1 (6 bases). CDR1 is SEHNR and CDR2 is FQNEAQ in the germline V gene (reference sequence). V shed 4 bases and J shed 0 bases, with 18 bases lying between them. This CDR3 contains 18 residues.

This clone was recorded a few times. CDR3 sequence (DNA): TGTGCCAGCAGTCTACAGGGGGCTTACTTCAATGAGCAGTTCTTC. This sequence encodes CASSLQGAYFNEQFF. The chain combines TRBV5-6 with TRBJ2-1; TRBD1 agrees at 9 bases. Germline CDR1 reads SGHDT; CDR2 reads YYEEEE. The trim removed 5 bases at V and 6 bases at J, leaving 9 bases unmatched. The CDR3 consists of 15 residues. The whole variable domain, remainder taken from reference TRBV5-6 and TRBJ2-1, is DAGVTQSPTHLIKTRGQQVTLRCSPKSGHDTVSWYQQALGQGPQFIFQYYEEEERQRGNFPDRFSGHQFPNYSSELNVNALLLGDSALYLCASSLQGAYFNEQFFGPGTRLTVL.

This clone was observed a single time. This chain joins TRBV6-6 and TRBJ2-6; unclear D gene. CDR3 size: 14 residues. V was shortened by 10 bases and J by 4 bases, with 14 bases between the two germline ends. Germline assignment: CDR1 MNHNY and CDR2 SVGAGI (reference sequence). CDR3 in amino acids: CAITREEGANVLTF. Here the CDR3 DNA reads TGTGCCATAACGAGAGAGGAGGGGGCCAACGTCCTGACTTTC.

V and J are TRBV6-1 and TRBJ1-2, with 11 bases matching TRBD1. Germline CDR1 MNHNS, CDR2 SASEGT. Losses at the gene ends were 3 bases for V and 0 bases for J; bases not matched to a gene: 6. The CDR3 is 17 amino acids. The CDR3 DNA reads TGTGCCAGCAGTGACGGGACAGGGGGGTATGCTAACTATGGCTACACCTTC. It encodes CASSDGTGGYANYGYTF.

This clone has only a few counts. This chain links TRBV7-6 with TRBJ2-2; D gene uncertain. Trimming removed 5 bases from V and 6 bases from J, with 10 bases in between. The CDR3 has 13 residues. Germline CDR1 is SGHVS and CDR2 is FNYEAQ. CDR3 in amino acids: CASSPQQAGELFF. The CDR3, as DNA: TGTGCCAGCAGCCCACAGCAGGCCGGGGAGCTGTTTTTT.

The chain combines TRBV2 with TRBJ1-2; no definite D call. V was clipped by 0 bases and J by 3 bases, with 11 bases between them. CDR3 length equals 15 residues. Looked up from germline, CDR1 is SNHLY and CDR2 is FYNNEI. This CDR3 reads CASSEALRGYYGYTF. The CDR3 DNA reads TGTGCCAGCAGTGAAGCGCTTCGAGGATACTATGGCTACACCTTC.